Below, 26 T cell receptor beta chains from the same sample are listed, as sequenced in a study of Tregs in tolerant kidney transplant recipients. TCRdb keeps only in-frame clones here, not all; method: immunoSEQ multiplex PCR. Among more than 60,000 clones listed, 95% to 98% were seen once. This sample comprised CD4+ T cells from blood, obtained before the transplant. These receptor sequences come from a human donor who received a combined kidney and bone marrow transplant.

The chain joins TRBV6-5 to TRBJ2-3, with D perhaps matching TRBD1 (6 bases). CDR1 MNHEY and CDR2 SVGAGI come from the germline V gene. The CDR3 sequence is 13 residues long. Trimming took off 7 bases at V and 0 bases at J, with 8 bases between the two ends. Written as DNA, the CDR3 is TGTGCCAGCAACAGGGCGAGCACAGATACGCAGTATTTT. This codes for CASNRASTDTQYF.

This chain connects TRBV7-8 to TRBJ2-1; 7 bases are shared with TRBD2. The CDR3 is 16 residues long. V was pared by 0 bases and J by 4 bases, with 6 bases of the junction left unmatched. Germline V gene data show CDR1 as SGHVS and CDR2 as FQNEAQ. CDR3 region: CASSLAWLAAYNEQFF. In nucleotides, the CDR3 is TGTGCCAGCAGCTTAGCGTGGCTAGCGGCTTACAATGAGCAGTTCTTC.

The V call is TRBV11-3, the J call TRBJ2-7, with no clear D. This CDR3 is 11 amino acids long. Trimming left V 8 bases short and J 1 base short, with 6 bases between. Germline assignment: CDR1 SGHNT and CDR2 YENEEA. As DNA, the CDR3 is TGTGCCAGCGCCCGGTCCTACGAGCAGTACTTC. Amino acid sequence: CASARSYEQYF.

This chain connects TRBV19 to TRBJ2-3, with 9 bases that match TRBD2. Per germline, CDR1 LNHDA and CDR2 SQIVND (reference sequence). V shed 3 bases, J shed 2 bases, and the junction held 9 bases outside the gene matches. The CDR3 covers 17 residues. The CDR3 protein is CASSIQGTSLNTDTQYF. DNA for the CDR3: TGTGCCAGTAGTATCCAAGGGACTAGCCTGAACACAGATACGCAGTATTTT.

The rearrangement uses TRBV5-1 and TRBJ1-6; 9 nucleotides agree with TRBD1. V dropped 3 bases and J dropped 9; count of bases not matched to a gene: 7. The CDR3 covers 15 residues. Germline loops: CDR1 SGHRS, CDR2 YFSETQ. The CDR3 nucleotides read TGCGCCAGCAGCTCTACAGGGGGCGCTTTTTCACCCCTCCACTTT. Protein product: CASSSTGGAFSPLHF.

CDR3: CASSLGAGHLVETQYF. CDR3 nucleotides: TGTGCCAGCAGCTTGGGCGCGGGGCATCTAGTAGAGACCCAGTACTTC. The chain has TRBV5-4 and TRBJ2-5; possible D gene TRBD2, 6 bases. With 0 bases removed from V and 4 bases from J, the gap between germline ends came to 16 bases. The CDR3 sequence is 16 residues long. CDR1 is SGHNT, CDR2 YYREEE, per germline (reference sequence). Looking up the rest from reference TRBV5-4 and TRBJ2-5 gives the full variable domain: ETGVTQSPTHLIKTRGQQVTLRCSSQSGHNTVSWYQQALGQGPQFIFQYYREEENGRGNFPPRFSGLQFPNYSSELNVNALELDDSALYLCASSLGAGHLVETQYFGPGTRLLVL.

The chain uses TRBV19 and TRBJ1-3; TRBD1 is a possible D gene (6 bases). Per germline, CDR1 LNHDA and CDR2 SQIVND (reference sequence). This CDR3 contains 17 residues. V lost 9 bases and J lost 1, with 22 bases in between. CDR3 loop: CASHSSGRGLSGNTIYF. CDR3 DNA sequence: TGTGCCAGCCATTCCTCGGGGCGGGGGCTATCTGGAAACACCATATATTTT.

This rearrangement joins TRBV5-4 to TRBJ1-2; D not resolved. The CDR3 extends over 14 amino acids. Trimming took off 1 base at V and 4 bases at J, with 11 bases between the two ends. Germline values: CDR1 SGHNT, CDR2 YYREEE (reference sequence). Written as DNA, the CDR3 is TGTGCCAGCAGCTTGACGGGGAGGAGCTATGGCTACACCTTC. It translates to CASSLTGRSYGYTF.

This clone has a single count. The V gene is TRBV11-2, the J gene TRBJ2-7; 7 nucleotides match TRBD2. The CDR3 has 16 residues. Germline CDR1 is SGHAT and CDR2 is FQNNGV. J was trimmed by 2 bases and V by 1 base; bases with no gene match: 8. CDR3 coding DNA: TGTGCCAGCAGCTTAGTGAGGACTAGGAGGGCCTACGAGCAGTACTTC. As protein: CASSLVRTRRAYEQYF. The full variable domain, with the rest looked up from reference TRBV11-2 and TRBJ2-7, is EAGVAQSPRYKIIEKRQSVAFWCNPISGHATLYWYQQILGQGPKLLIQFQNNGVVDDSQLPKDRFSAERLKGVDSTLKIQPAKLEDSAVYLCASSLVRTRRAYEQYFGPGTRLTVT.

This chain connects TRBV6-1 to TRBJ2-5; 9 bases are shared with TRBD1. The CDR3 covers 14 residues. Germline CDR1 reads MNHNS; CDR2 reads SASEGT. V shed 6 bases, J shed 4 bases, and the junction held 6 bases outside the gene matches. In nucleotides, the CDR3 is TGTGCCAGCAGGGGGACAGGGAGAGGAGAGACCCAGTACTTC. Translating it yields CASRGTGRGETQYF.

The V call is TRBV6-1, the J call TRBJ2-7, with TRBD2 matching over 8 bases. CDR1 and CDR2 (germline): MNHNS, SASEGT. This CDR3 has 14 residues. V trimming: 8 bases; J trimming: 3 bases; junction bases outside the gene matches: 9. CDR3 sequence: CASESGGQHYEQYF. The CDR3 region has the DNA TGTGCCAGCGAGAGCGGGGGCCAACACTACGAGCAGTACTTC.

Here the CDR3 reads CASSLRTGSGYGYTF. CDR3 DNA: TGTGCCAGCAGCCTCCGGACAGGGTCAGGGTATGGCTACACCTTC. The V gene is TRBV11-2, the J gene TRBJ1-2, with TRBD1 matching 8 bases. The CDR3 totals 15 residues. V was pared by 5 bases and J by 5 bases, with 10 bases of the junction left unmatched. Germline assignment: CDR1 SGHAT and CDR2 FQNNGV. The variable domain in full, with the rest retrieved from reference TRBV11-2 and TRBJ1-2, is EAGVAQSPRYKIIEKRQSVAFWCNPISGHATLYWYQQILGQGPKLLIQFQNNGVVDDSQLPKDRFSAERLKGVDSTLKIQPAKLEDSAVYLCASSLRTGSGYGYTFGSGTRLTVV.

The CDR3 region is CASSNRQETQYF. The CDR3 region has the DNA TGTGCCAGCAGCAATCGTCAGGAGACCCAGTACTTC. The rearrangement joins TRBV5-4 to TRBJ2-5; no reliable D call. V dropped 4 bases and J dropped 5 bases, with 9 bases sitting between them. The V gene's germline CDR1 is SGHNT and CDR2 YYREEE (reference sequence). The CDR3 totals 12 residues.

CDR3 residues: CARSPPWREVGGETQYF. As DNA, the CDR3 is TGTGCCAGAAGCCCACCTTGGAGGGAGGTGGGGGGGGAGACCCAGTACTTC. V gene TRBV5-3 combines with J gene TRBJ2-5; TRBD2 agrees at 7 bases. TRBV5-3 is an open reading frame, and its role is uncertain. V lost 4 bases to trimming and J lost 5 bases; unmatched junction nucleotides: 17. This CDR3 region has 17 residues.

V and J are TRBV11-3 and TRBJ2-7; 8 nucleotides agree with TRBD1. Germline trimming cut 2 bases from V and 4 bases from J; bases unmatched to any gene: 13. Germline V gene sequence: CDR1 SGHNT, CDR2 YENEEA. This CDR3 is built from 17 residues. CDR3 protein: CASSLTAGGSRVYEQYF. The CDR3 coding sequence is TGTGCCAGCAGCTTAACGGCAGGGGGCTCACGAGTTTACGAGCAGTACTTC. Together with reference TRBV11-3 and TRBJ2-7, the CDR3 gives the full variable domain: EAGVVQSPRYKIIEKKQPVAFWCNPISGHNTLYWYLQNLGQGPELLIRYENEEAVDDSQLPKDRFSAERLKGVDSTLKIQPAELGDSAVYLCASSLTAGGSRVYEQYFGPGTRLTVT.

Here the CDR3 reads CASSLGLAGARILQETQYF. CDR3 sequence (DNA): TGCGCCAGCAGCTTGGGGCTAGCGGGGGCAAGAATACTCCAAGAGACCCAGTACTTC. This chain links TRBV5-1 with TRBJ2-5, with TRBD2 matching over 10 bases. This CDR3 comprises 19 residues. V lost 0 bases to trimming and J lost 1 base; unmatched junction nucleotides: 12. Per the germline V gene, CDR1 is SGHRS and CDR2 is YFSETQ.

In DNA, the CDR3 is TGTGCCAGCCATGGGTCGGCGGGTACCTACGAGCAGTACTTC. Encoded protein: CASHGSAGTYEQYF. This rearrangement joins TRBV19 to TRBJ2-7, with D perhaps matching TRBD2 (5 bases). Trimming left V 9 bases short and J 2 bases short, with 17 bases between. The CDR3 length is 14 residues. Per the germline V gene, CDR1 is LNHDA and CDR2 is SQIVND (reference sequence).

The CDR3 DNA follows: TGTGCCAGCAGCTTCCCTACAGGGGACACTGAAGCTTTCTTT. This encodes CASSFPTGDTEAFF. The V gene is TRBV13, the J gene TRBJ1-1; 7 bases map to TRBD1. The CDR3 length is 14 residues. With V trimmed by 3 bases and J by 3 bases, 4 bases remained unmatched. Germline V gives CDR1 PRHDT, CDR2 FYEKMQ (reference sequence).

The V gene is TRBV30, the J gene TRBJ2-5; D unresolved. The last part of the DNA fits TRBJ2-7 better; the J call may be wrong. Germline CDR1 GTSNPN, CDR2 SVGIG (reference sequence). The CDR3 contains 16 residues. The CDR3 DNA reads TGTGCCTGGAGTGTACGCGGCCGGGTCGTCGGGTACGAGCAGTACTTC. It is translated as CAWSVRGRVVGYEQYF.

The chain is built from TRBV10-3 and TRBJ1-4; a weak D match, TRBD1 (5 bases). This CDR3 spans 15 amino acids. Trimming left V 2 bases short and J 8 bases short, with 15 bases between. CDR1 is ENHRY and CDR2 is SYGVKD in the germline V gene. The CDR3 protein is CAISEVGRGDEKLFF. CDR3 bases: TGTGCCATCAGTGAGGTTGGGAGGGGAGACGAAAAACTGTTTTTT.

The chain joins TRBV19 to TRBJ1-2; 10 positions match TRBD1. CDR1 is LNHDA and CDR2 is SQIVND in the germline V gene (reference sequence). After removal of 10 bases from V and 8 bases from J, the junction contained 10 bases not matched to a gene. The CDR3 runs to 13 residues. The CDR3 DNA reads TGTGCCATTAAGGGGGACAGGGGAAGAGGCTACACCTTC. It codes for CAIKGDRGRGYTF.

This sequence joins TRBV6-1 and TRBJ2-5; D is perhaps TRBD1 (6 bases). V was cut by 4 bases and J by 2 bases, with 14 bases left in between. The CDR3 loop spans 15 amino acids. Germline CDR1 MNHNS, CDR2 SASEGT. CDR3 residues: CASSVSQGQQETQYF. The CDR3 coding sequence is TGTGCCAGCAGTGTCTCGCAGGGGCAACAAGAGACCCAGTACTTC.

J is TRBJ1-6 and V is TRBV5-1, with 9 bases lining up with TRBD1. Germline values: CDR1 SGHRS, CDR2 YFSETQ. J lost 8 bases, V lost 6 bases, and 6 bases had no gene match. The CDR3 covers 14 residues. Here the CDR3 DNA reads TGCGCCAGCACCCGGACAGGGGACGATTCACCCCTCCACTTT. Amino acids: CASTRTGDDSPLHF.

The rearrangement uses TRBV7-2 and TRBJ2-7; 8 nucleotides align to TRBD2. The CDR3 is made up of 15 amino acids. V trimming: 1 base; J trimming: 6 bases; junction bases outside the gene matches: 8. CDR1 and CDR2 (germline): SGHTA, FQGNSA. CDR3 in amino acids: CASSLGGSGGGEQYF. CDR3 coding DNA: TGTGCCAGCAGCTTAGGAGGGAGCGGGGGAGGCGAGCAGTACTTC.

This sequence joins TRBV6-1 and TRBJ2-2, with 12 positions matching TRBD2. The V and J ends lost 2 bases and 9 bases, in that order; junction bases with no gene match: 4. CDR1 is MNHNS, CDR2 SASEGT, per germline. The length of the CDR3 is 15 residues. The CDR3, as DNA: TGTGCCAGCAGTGAATTAGGACTAGCGGGGCGGGAGCTGTTTTTT. It codes for CASSELGLAGRELFF.

The rearrangement joins TRBV27 to TRBJ1-1; the D gene is possibly TRBD1 (5 bases). Deletions cut 4 bases from V and 0 bases from J, with 6 bases between. The germline gives CDR1 MNHEY, CDR2 SMNVEV (reference sequence). The CDR3 extends over 13 amino acids. CDR3 sequence: CASSWGMNTEAFF. Here the CDR3 DNA reads TGTGCCAGCAGTTGGGGCATGAACACTGAAGCTTTCTTT.